This TCR beta chain was sequenced in a study of cytomegalovirus exposure and HLA in healthy donors. About the research overall: It was reported in a later analysis that the same platform had been used for the 90 to 150 validation repertoires as for the roughly 670 first-cohort repertoires. Broader study findings: Per published reports, the classifier diagnosed cytomegalovirus status with high specificity and sensitivity. A few CMV-associated chains were confirmed in vitro to be specific for CMV antigens.

A few counts support this clone. Its antigen is unidentified. Trimming removed 4 bases from V and 1 base from J; junction bases left unmatched: 2. CDR1 is MNHNS, CDR2 SASEGT, per germline. The CDR3 has 15 amino acids. Separation from the approximately 670-subject first cohort characterized the roughly 130-subject validation cohort, to which the donors belonged. Profiled with immunoSEQ multiplex PCR; TCRdb holds only in-frame clones, not every one. The table shows over 110,000 clones, with around 84% occurring only once. Sequenced sample: PBMCs. This TCR came from a man in his late teens or twenties in good health and CMV-seropositive. The chain is built from TRBV6-1 and TRBJ2-2; 8 bases are shared with TRBD2. The CDR3 sequence: CASSVSGRNTGELFF. The CDR3 coding sequence is TGTGCCAGCAGTGTCAGCGGGAGGAACACCGGGGAGCTGTTTTTT.